This record looks at one TCR beta chain sequence and its context. CDR3 size: 13 residues. Germline V gene lookup returns CDR1 SQVTM and CDR2 ANQGSEA. Trimming removed 4 bases from V and 9 bases from J, with 13 bases in between. Treatment indicated: roughly 20 received Ad26.COV2.S at low or high dose, single or two shots; about 5 received placebo; per-sample allocation not given. On day 63 after the first injection, vaccine and placebo recipients gave samples. This sample stems from a study of Ad26.COV2.S vaccination and SARS-CoV-2 variants. TCRdb's copy holds only in-frame clones and misses some; the assay was immunoSEQ multiplex PCR. The data hold about 350,000 clones, with approximately 90% observed a single time.

This clonotype originated in a person aged 18-60 years who received the Ad26.COV2.S COVID-19 vaccine or a placebo. Sample: peripheral blood, taken in a trial of Ad26.COV2.S vaccine versus placebo. The V and J genes are TRBV29-1 and TRBJ1-6; no reliable D call. The CDR3 bases are TGCAGCGTTGCCGGGGAGTCGGGTTCACCCCTCCACTTT. Translating gives CSVAGESGSPLHF.